The entry that follows covers one TCR beta chain sequence. The antigen it recognizes is unknown. Per-base quality was not reported, and no clone a single base away is much larger than it. The germline V gene yields SGHRS for CDR1 and YFSETQ for CDR2. Trimming accounts for 6 bases at V and 7 bases at J, while the number of junction bases matched to no gene is 3. Measured from the cysteine to the phenylalanine, the CDR3 is 14 residues long. The entry retains the CDR3 DNA only, 42 bases that are in frame from base 1. The sample is drawn from a study of beta chain features in type 1 diabetes (dated 2018 in TCRdb). Describing the broader study: Patients and healthy donors did not differ in mean age, gender distribution, total cell number or subset yield. Across all samples, about 110 million sorted cells were examined, and cell number per subset correlated strongly with RNA yield. The study compared the TCRB repertoires of sorted circulating CD4+ T cell subsets in recently diagnosed type 1 diabetes patients with those in matched healthy donors. Naive and central memory subsets were obtained from all 28 donors, but regulatory and stem cell-like memory subsets were isolated from only 8 patients and about 8 healthy donors.

Overall study results and their limits: Naive, central memory and regulatory TCRB repertoires appeared to be more alike among patients than among healthy donors. Because small numbers of individuals were included in the HLA sub-analyses, any influence of HLA type on TCRB rearrangement was left unresolved. PCR might favor shorter templates, but patient and control samples were amplified and corrected together, so any skew would affect both groups equally. Patients with type 1 diabetes made fewer insertions and deleted more nucleotides at VDJ recombination sites, implying thymic rearrangement abnormalities. Type 1 diabetes patients showed a moderate but significant shortening of TCRB CDR3 length in all four CD4+ subsets. Because cDNA was sequenced instead of genomic DNA, activated cells with high expression could be over-represented, although the groups did not differ in activation or CD3 levels.

From each donor, a single peripheral blood sample of 100 to 150 mL on average was drawn into heparinised tubes. A BD FACSAria II and a panel including CD45RO, CCR7, CD25, CD127, CD95 and CD27 were used to sort naive, central memory, regulatory and stem cell-like memory CD4+ T cells. A purity above 98% was achieved for all sorted populations. PBMCs were separated immediately by Lymphoprep density gradient centrifugation and were stained directly, without being cultured. Samples were stained and sorted in pairs, with one healthy donor and one patient per experiment, so that batch effects were minimized. The High Capacity cDNA Reverse Transcription Kit was used to reverse transcribe all of the isolated RNA, meaning that expressed TCRB transcripts were what got sequenced. Naive, central memory and regulatory T cell samples underwent deep immunoSEQ sequencing, averaging about 3.57 million total reads per sample. Sorted cells were lysed in RLT buffer, and RNA was extracted using DNase-treated RNeasy Micro or Mini kits according to cell number. To prevent cross-contamination, each cell subset was processed individually, whereas patient and healthy donor samples were processed jointly. TCRB sequences were amplified from cDNA with the immunoSEQ multiplex PCR, producing 87-bp fragments spanning the CDR3 region. Sequencing of the amplicons was performed on the Illumina HiSeq platform. As for how the authors treated the data: Synthetic template baselines were used to correct PCR bias computationally, reads within Hamming distance 2 were collapsed together, and singletons that could not be merged were discarded. By aligning reads against IMGT, V, D and J genes, CDR3 length, and insertions or deletions at six rearrangement sites were assigned. Within each subset, clonotype counts were normalized to sorted cell number, after which true diversity and Gini coefficients were computed with the tcR R package. The overlap coefficient, calculated on TCRB nucleotide sequences, was used to measure repertoire sharing. As a proxy for the pre-selection repertoire, out-of-frame TCRB sequences from naive cells were analyzed. The immuneACCESS repertoire file appears here via TCRdb, limited to in-frame rearrangements. These files lack a portion of the clones; in checked studies, under half of the deficit traces to unresolved V genes, and the cause of the others is not known. The V and J calls and the clone size are those of that table, but D and trimming were determined from the DNA. Within this sample are 630,000 or so clones, with around an eighth of them counted one time only. The top ten clonotypes cover 0.03% to 0.04% of the sample.

In this chain, TRBV5-1 is recombined with TRBJ2-1; 14 bases in between match TRBD2. Material for sequencing was naive CD4+ T cells from blood. The cell subset or site tag for this specimen amounts to: true naive CD4+ T cells. The TCR was taken from a young man with type 1 diabetes. The CDR3 sequence is CASTGTSGGNEQFF. The DNA sequence is TGCGCCAGCACTGGGACTAGCGGGGGTAATGAGCAGTTCTTC.